The 29 T cell receptor beta chains below all came from one sample that was sequenced in a study of blood T cell repertoires in COVID-19. Sequencing was performed with immunoSEQ multiplex PCR; in TCRdb, only in-frame clones are kept and a portion is missing. The sample carries 250,000 to 350,000 clones, approximately 88% recorded once. The sequencing input was peripheral blood. All receptors derive from a human donor with COVID-19, enrolled during active disease. The donor label of this sample is uncertain.

In this sample, this clone turned up a few times. The J gene is TRBJ2-3, the V gene TRBV21-1; the table's D gene call, TRBD1, was not cross checked with the DNA. TRBV21-1 is assigned pseudogene status. The CDR3 loop spans 24 amino acids. The CDR3 DNA reads TGTGCCAGCAGCAAGATCTGGACCTTGATCAAGGATGCTGGGGCACAGGTAAATACAGATACGCAGTATTTT. This sequence encodes CASSKIWTLIKDAGAQVNTDTQYF.

The chain couples TRBV28 to TRBJ2-7; 7 positions agree with TRBD1. This CDR3 contains 16 residues. The germline CDR1 and CDR2 sequences are MDHEN and SYDVKM. Trimming at V came to 6 bases and at J to 4 bases, leaving 15 bases not matched to a gene. The CDR3 reads CASSSNRQGDSYEQYF. Here the CDR3 DNA reads TGTGCCAGCAGCTCCAACAGACAGGGAGACTCGTACGAGCAGTACTTC.

The chain is built from TRBV16 and TRBJ1-6, with TRBD1 matching over 7 bases. The CDR3 has 14 residues. The junction had 5 bases not matched to a gene; V was cut back by 4 bases and J by 8 bases. The germline CDR1 and CDR2 sequences are KGHSY and FQNENV. The CDR3 nucleotides are TGTGCCAGCAGCCCCAGGACAGGTTATTCACCCCTCCACTTT. This translates into CASSPRTGYSPLHF.

The gene calls are TRBV7-2 and TRBJ2-7, with a weak D call TRBD2 (5 bases). Trimming shortened V by 1 base and J by 2 bases, and 12 bases separated the two germline ends. The CDR3 spans 15 residues. Germline V gene sequence: CDR1 SGHTA, CDR2 FQGNSA. In DNA form, the CDR3 reads TGTGCCAGCAGCTTAGTCTCCGGGGAAACCTACGAGCAGTACTTC. As protein: CASSLVSGETYEQYF. The full variable domain, in which reference TRBV7-2 and TRBJ2-7 provide the parts outside the CDR3, is GAGVSQSPSNKVTEKGKDVELRCDPISGHTALYWYRQSLGQGLEFLIYFQGNSAPDKSGLPSDRFSAERTGGSVSTLTIQRTQQEDSAVYLCASSLVSGETYEQYFGPGTRLTVT.

The rearrangement links TRBV19 to TRBJ1-1; 7 bases agree with TRBD1. V was clipped by 5 bases and J by 9 bases; unmatched bases: 3. Germline lookup yields CDR1 LNHDA and CDR2 SQIVND (reference sequence). The CDR3 is made up of 11 amino acids. The CDR3 coding sequence is TGTGCCAGTAGTTCGGGACAGAAAGCTTTCTTT. It is translated as CASSSGQKAFF.

V gene TRBV2 combines with J gene TRBJ2-5; the match to TRBD1 covers 8 bases. CDR1 SNHLY and CDR2 FYNNEI come from the germline V gene. CDR3 length: 13 amino acids. With 10 bases clipped from V and 1 base from J, the junction kept 5 bases outside the gene matches. CDR3 coding DNA: TGTGCCACAGGACAGGGACCCCAAGAGACCCAGTACTTC. As protein: CATGQGPQETQYF.

V is TRBV10-3 and J is TRBJ2-2; 9 bases map to TRBD2. V trimming: 8 bases; J trimming: 7 bases; junction bases outside the gene matches: 11. This CDR3 comprises 15 residues. Germline lookup yields CDR1 ENHRY and CDR2 SYGVKD. The CDR3 loop reads CAIRSGSQLDGELFF. The CDR3 DNA reads as TGTGCCATCCGTAGCGGGAGTCAGTTGGACGGGGAGCTGTTTTTT.

In its sample, this clone was seen once. The gene calls are TRBV7-3 and TRBJ2-3; maybe TRBD2 (6 bases). CDR3 size: 16 residues. Trimming took 5 bases from V and 0 from J, leaving 15 bases between them. In germline, CDR1 is SGHTA, CDR2 FQGTGA. CDR3 in amino acids: CASSRGTTPSTDTQYF. The CDR3 DNA sequence: TGTGCCAGCAGCCGCGGGACCACCCCTAGCACAGATACGCAGTATTTT.

This clone was found many times. The chain joins TRBV2 to TRBJ2-4, with a tentative D call TRBD2 (6 bases). The V gene's germline CDR1 is SNHLY and CDR2 FYNNEI. Trimming took off 9 bases at V and 9 bases at J, with 18 bases between the two ends. The CDR3 is 13 residues long. The CDR3 here is CASRPGPRGIQYF. For the CDR3, the DNA is TGTGCCAGTCGACCGGGACCGCGGGGCATTCAGTACTTC. The full variable domain, in which reference TRBV2 and TRBJ2-4 provide the parts outside the CDR3, is EPEVTQTPSHQVTQMGQEVILRCVPISNHLYFYWYRQILGQKVEFLVSFYNNEISEKSEIFDDQFSVERPDGSNFTLKIRSTKLEDSAMYFCASRPGPRGIQYFGAGTRLSVL.

This clone appeared a single time. J is TRBJ1-4 and V is TRBV2, with 9 bases identical to TRBD1. Germline V lookup: CDR1 SNHLY, CDR2 FYNNEI. This CDR3 has 15 residues. The V gene end was trimmed by 6 bases and the J gene end by 7 bases; junction bases not matched to a gene: 9. Here the CDR3 reads CASRLDRGTFEKLFF. CDR3 nucleotide sequence: TGTGCCAGCAGGTTAGACAGGGGGACATTTGAAAAACTGTTTTTT. Based on the CDR3 plus reference TRBV2 and TRBJ1-4, the full variable domain is EPEVTQTPSHQVTQMGQEVILRCVPISNHLYFYWYRQILGQKVEFLVSFYNNEISEKSEIFDDQFSVERPDGSNFTLKIRSTKLEDSAMYFCASRLDRGTFEKLFFGSGTQLSVL.

CDR3 residues: CASTNPGTGDYEQYF. The CDR3 DNA sequence: TGTGCCAGTACTAATCCCGGGACAGGGGACTACGAGCAGTACTTC. The chain carries TRBV19 and TRBJ2-7, with 10 bases matching TRBD1. The trim removed 7 bases at V and 3 bases at J, leaving 9 bases unmatched. The germline CDR1 and CDR2 sequences are LNHDA and SQIVND (reference sequence). This CDR3 region has 15 residues.

This sequence joins TRBV7-2 and TRBJ1-4, with TRBD1 matching 9 bases. The CDR3 contains 13 residues. Looked up from germline, CDR1 is SGHTA and CDR2 is FQGNSA. After removal of 5 bases from V and 7 bases from J, the junction contained 2 bases not matched to a gene. CDR3 residues: CASSGDRVEKLFF. The DNA for the CDR3 is TGTGCCAGCAGCGGGGACAGGGTTGAAAAACTGTTTTTT. The entire variable domain, with the rest obtained from reference TRBV7-2 and TRBJ1-4, is as follows: GAGVSQSPSNKVTEKGKDVELRCDPISGHTALYWYRQSLGQGLEFLIYFQGNSAPDKSGLPSDRFSAERTGGSVSTLTIQRTQQEDSAVYLCASSGDRVEKLFFGSGTQLSVL.

This clone was detected ten times or more. The rearrangement links TRBV7-9 to TRBJ2-1; the D gene is possibly TRBD2 (6 bases). V was pared by 7 bases and J by 7 bases, with 14 bases between. The CDR3 is 13 amino acids. CDR1 and CDR2 (germline): SEHNR, FQNEAQ (reference sequence). The CDR3, as DNA: TGTGCCAGCAACCCGTGGGGACTTAATGAGCAGTTCTTC. Protein: CASNPWGLNEQFF.

The chain recombines TRBV28 with TRBJ2-5, with 11 bases aligning to TRBD2. CDR1 and CDR2 from the germline V gene are MDHEN and SYDVKM. The V gene end was trimmed by 3 bases and the J gene end by 1 base; junction bases not matched to a gene: 10. The CDR3 sequence is 18 residues long. CDR3 in DNA: TGTGCCAGCAGTTTTTACGGGACTAGCGGCCGAATCCAAGAGACCCAGTACTTC. Translation gives CASSFYGTSGRIQETQYF. Based on the CDR3 plus reference TRBV28 and TRBJ2-5, the full variable domain is DVKVTQSSRYLVKRTGEKVFLECVQDMDHENMFWYRQDPGLGLRLIYFSYDVKMKEKGDIPEGYSVSREKKERFSLILESASTNQTSMYLCASSFYGTSGRIQETQYFGPGTRLLVL.

The chain uses TRBV5-6 and TRBJ1-1; D is ambiguous. The CDR3 covers 13 residues. Trimming took 0 bases from V and 1 from J, leaving 4 bases between them. Germline V gene lookup returns CDR1 SGHDT and CDR2 YYEEEE. The CDR3 sequence is CASSLGPNTEAFF. The CDR3 DNA reads as TGTGCCAGCAGCTTGGGGCCGAACACTGAAGCTTTCTTT.

V gene TRBV29-1 combines with J gene TRBJ2-7, with 11 positions matching TRBD1. Germline CDR1 reads SQVTM; CDR2 reads ANQGSEA. CDR3 length: 14 amino acids. The J segment lost 6 bases and the V segment lost 3 bases, leaving 7 bases of the junction unmatched. CDR3 in DNA: TGCAGCGTTGACGGGGACAGGGGGAGGGGCGAGCAGTACTTC. Translating gives CSVDGDRGRGEQYF.

The chain links TRBV27 to TRBJ2-5; 10 nucleotides line up with TRBD2. The CDR3 has 15 amino acids. J was trimmed by 2 bases and V by 6 bases; bases with no gene match: 6. From germline, CDR1 is MNHEY and CDR2 SMNVEV (reference sequence). CDR3 sequence: CASSPRTSGQETQYF. The CDR3 coding sequence is TGTGCCAGCAGCCCCCGGACTAGCGGACAAGAGACCCAGTACTTC.

The chain uses TRBV7-2 and TRBJ2-7; a possible D gene is TRBD2 (6 bases). The CDR3 runs 16 residues. Deletions cut 1 base from V and 3 bases from J, with 16 bases between. The germline V gene has CDR1 SGHTA and CDR2 FQGNSA. CDR3 in amino acids: CASSLGSGVVGYEQYF. The CDR3 DNA follows: TGTGCCAGCAGCTTAGGATCGGGGGTGGTCGGCTACGAGCAGTACTTC.

The chain couples TRBV3-1 (or the pseudogene TRBV3-2) to TRBJ1-2; tentative D call: TRBD1 (6 bases). The CDR3 has 13 residues. Trimming cost V 7 bases and J 2 bases, with 11 bases left between them. Germline lookup yields CDR1 LGHDT and CDR2 YNNKEL (reference sequence). The chain's CDR3 is CASTPGGNYGYTF. CDR3 nucleotides: TGTGCCAGCACCCCGGGGGGCAACTATGGCTACACCTTC.

The chain is built from TRBV23-1 and TRBJ1-5; D is possibly TRBD1 (5 bases). TRBV23-1 is marked as an open reading frame, function uncertain. V was clipped by 2 bases and J by 9 bases, with 17 bases between them. This CDR3 is 15 amino acids long. CDR3 DNA sequence: TGCGCCAGCAGTCAAGTTAGGACACTCCCGGGGCCCCAGCATTTT. It encodes CASSQVRTLPGPQHF.

J is TRBJ1-4 and V is TRBV30; D call uncertain. V dropped 6 bases and J dropped 8 bases, with 10 bases sitting between them. Per the germline V gene, CDR1 is GTSNPN and CDR2 is SVGIG (reference sequence). The CDR3 totals 11 residues. The CDR3 DNA follows: TGTGCCTGCCGACCGGGGGAAAAACTGTTTTTT. Its translation is CACRPGEKLFF. The whole variable domain, remainder taken from reference TRBV30 and TRBJ1-4, is SQTIHQWPATLVQPVGSPLSLECTVEGTSNPNLYWYRQAAGRGLQLLFYSVGIGQISSEVPQNLSASRPQDRQFILSSKKLLLSDSGFYLCACRPGEKLFFGSGTQLSVL.

This chain uses TRBV2 with TRBJ2-5; TRBD1 is a possible D gene (5 bases). The CDR3 runs 15 residues. Between the trimmed V and J ends, which lost 9 bases and 4 bases, there was a span of 21 bases. Per the germline V gene, CDR1 is SNHLY and CDR2 is FYNNEI. The CDR3 coding sequence is TGTGCCAGATCTATCGTGGCCCGTAGGGGAGAGACCCAGTACTTC. The encoded protein is CARSIVARRGETQYF.

This chain connects TRBV18 to TRBJ1-3, with a weak D call TRBD1 (6 bases). Germline CDR1 is KGHSH and CDR2 is LQKENI. The CDR3 runs to 15 residues. V lost 0 bases and J lost 2, with 8 bases in between. CDR3: CASSPPGQAGNTIYF. CDR3 nucleotides: TGTGCCAGCTCACCACCGGGACAAGCTGGAAACACCATATATTTT.

The J gene is TRBJ2-6, the V gene TRBV19, with TRBD1 as a possible D gene (6 bases). Germline CDR1 and CDR2: LNHDA and SQIVND (reference sequence). V lost 7 bases to trimming and J lost 8 bases, with 12 bases between them. This CDR3 region has 13 residues. The CDR3 sequence: CASNIQGTNVLTF. CDR3 sequence (DNA): TGTGCCAGTAATATCCAGGGGACCAACGTCCTGACTTTC.

This rearrangement joins TRBV19 to TRBJ1-1; tentatively, D is TRBD1 (5 bases). The germline CDR1 and CDR2 sequences are LNHDA and SQIVND (reference sequence). V lost 3 bases to trimming and J lost 0 bases, with 17 bases between them. The CDR3 contains 17 residues. CDR3 protein: CASSIGRSGWVNTEAFF. DNA for the CDR3: TGTGCCAGTAGTATCGGGAGGTCAGGGTGGGTGAACACTGAAGCTTTCTTT.

Points on this clone: This sample includes further DNA sequences coding for the same CDR3. The rearrangement links TRBV11-2 to TRBJ1-6; 11 bases match TRBD1. The V segment lost 2 bases and the J segment 7 bases; nucleotides outside the gene matches: 1. This CDR3 has 15 residues. Germline CDR1 reads SGHAT; CDR2 reads FQNNGV. CDR3 region: CASSLRTGGNSPLHF. DNA of the CDR3: TGTGCCAGCAGCTTAAGGACAGGGGGCAATTCACCCCTCCACTTT.

The chain has TRBV29-1 and TRBJ1-1, with 8 bases matching TRBD1. The V gene end was trimmed by 6 bases and the J gene end by 4 bases; junction bases not matched to a gene: 7. Germline CDR1 reads SQVTM; CDR2 reads ANQGSEA. The CDR3 has 13 amino acids. In nucleotides, the CDR3 is TGCAGCGTAACTTCGGACAGGGTCACTGAAGCTTTCTTT. Translated: CSVTSDRVTEAFF.

The chain employs TRBV28 and TRBJ2-1; 7 bases agree with TRBD2. CDR1 is MDHEN, CDR2 SYDVKM, per germline. Trimming at V came to 4 bases and at J to 1 base, leaving 19 bases not matched to a gene. The CDR3 length is 20 residues. The CDR3 loop is CASSSVPLMRGSPSYNEQFF. The DNA for the CDR3 is TGTGCCAGCAGTTCGGTCCCCCTTATGCGCGGGAGTCCTTCCTACAATGAGCAGTTCTTC.

This clone was observed a single time. This chain links TRBV14 with TRBJ1-1; D is possibly TRBD1 (5 bases). The V gene's germline CDR1 is SGHDN and CDR2 FVKESK. This CDR3 is built from 15 residues. Trimming removed 2 bases from V and 5 bases from J, with 15 bases in between. The CDR3: CASSQRLLGRTEAFF. The CDR3, as DNA: TGTGCCAGCAGCCAAAGGTTATTGGGGCGGACTGAAGCTTTCTTT.